The 12 T cell receptor beta chains listed next were all sequenced from one sample in a study of blood T cells in healthy people across ages. For the second PCR, which ran for about 7 to 12 cycles, a sample-barcoded 5' primer and a J-beta primer mix were used. TCRdb reprocessed the 5' RACE reads via MiXCR and lists one record per CDR3 protein. Seen here are roughly 2 million distinct CDR3 sequences, 49% observed once, and the top ten hold approximately 2%. The specimen sequenced was blood. These receptors originate from a woman between 40 and 55 years old in good health.

V is TRBV27 and J is TRBJ1-2, with 8 bases lining up with TRBD1. V shed 6 bases, J shed 4 bases, and the junction held 10 bases outside the gene matches. This CDR3 has 15 residues. CDR1 and CDR2 (germline): MNHEY, SMNVEV (reference sequence). The CDR3 is CASRFQGAQVYGYTF. In DNA form, the CDR3 reads TGTGCCAGCAGATTTCAGGGGGCCCAGGTCTATGGCTACACCTTC.

This clonotype has more than one count but fewer than ten. The J gene is TRBJ2-5, the V gene TRBV4-1, with TRBD2 identical over 8 bases. Trimming at V came to 0 bases and at J to 2 bases, leaving 8 bases not matched to a gene. CDR1 is MGHRA, CDR2 YSYEKL, per germline. The CDR3 loop spans 17 amino acids. The CDR3 loop is CASSQDPSGGPQETQYF. CDR3 nucleotides: TGCGCCAGCAGCCAAGATCCGAGCGGGGGACCTCAAGAGACCCAGTACTTC.

The rearrangement joins TRBV5-1 to TRBJ2-1; D unclear. The CDR3 has 15 residues. With 3 bases removed from V and 7 bases from J, the gap between germline ends came to 17 bases. Germline-derived CDR1 and CDR2 are SGHRS and YFSETQ. The CDR3, as DNA: TGCGCCAGCAGCTGGAACGACTGGGTCGCGAATGAGCAGTTCTTC. Its protein product is CASSWNDWVANEQFF.

The V call is TRBV11-2, the J call TRBJ2-7; D may correspond to TRBD1 or TRBD2 (5 bases each). The germline V gene has CDR1 SGHAT and CDR2 FQNNGV. The CDR3 is made up of 15 amino acids. Trimming took 1 base from V and 5 from J, leaving 15 bases between them. The DNA for the CDR3 is TGTGCCAGCAGCTTAGGGGGGTACAGAGGCCACGAGCAGTACTTC. Its translation is CASSLGGYRGHEQYF.

The chain joins TRBV12-3 or TRBV12-4 to TRBJ1-2; the D gene is possibly TRBD1 (6 bases). Trimming took off 1 base at V and 6 bases at J, with 9 bases between the two ends. This CDR3 has 13 residues. Here the CDR3 reads CASSLGGAHGYTF. The DNA for the CDR3 is TGTGCCAGCAGTTTAGGGGGGGCCCATGGCTACACCTTC.

This clonotype appeared once. The junction departs from the called germline gene at one end, perhaps through a read error. The rearrangement joins TRBV4-3 to TRBJ1-2, with TRBD1 identical over 11 bases. This CDR3 comprises 15 residues. The germline gives CDR1 LGHNA, CDR2 YSLEER. The chain's CDR3 is CAGSQDRGQGDGYTF. Here the CDR3 DNA reads TGCGCCGGCAGCCAAGATAGGGGACAGGGGGATGGCTACACCTTC.

This sequence joins TRBV4-3 and TRBJ1-4; no clear D gene. This CDR3 region has 16 residues. Trimming left V 3 bases short and J 0 bases short, with 11 bases between. Germline CDR1 is LGHNA and CDR2 is YSLEER. Here the CDR3 reads CASSQDSGPTNEKLFF. In DNA, the CDR3 is TGCGCCAGCAGCCAGGACTCAGGTCCAACTAATGAAAAACTGTTTTTT.

The rearrangement links TRBV7-9 to TRBJ2-7; the D gene could be TRBD1 or TRBD2 (5 bases each). This CDR3 is built from 18 residues. Trimming cost V 10 bases and J 0 bases, with 28 bases left between them. CDR1 is SEHNR, CDR2 FQNEAQ, per germline (reference sequence). The CDR3 DNA is TGTGCCACGTTAATCCGGCAACTAGGGCAGGGATCCTCCTACGAGCAGTACTTC. This codes for CATLIRQLGQGSSYEQYF. Full variable domain (missing parts from reference TRBV7-9 and TRBJ2-7): DTGVSQNPRHKITKRGQNVTFRCDPISEHNRLYWYRQTLGQGPEFLTYFQNEAQLEKSRLLSDRFSAERPKGSFSTLEIQRTEQGDSAMYLCATLIRQLGQGSSYEQYFGPGTRLTVT.

The chain combines TRBV11-2 with TRBJ2-1, with a tentative D call TRBD2 (5 bases). V was pared by 5 bases and J by 3 bases, with 17 bases between. The CDR3 spans 16 residues. From germline, CDR1 is SGHAT and CDR2 FQNNGV. CDR3 region: CASSPLRGLIYNEQFF. In nucleotides, the CDR3 is TGTGCCAGCAGCCCCCTACGGGGATTAATCTACAATGAGCAGTTCTTC.

This clonotype was detected only a few times. V usage is TRBV28 and J usage is TRBJ2-7; TRBD2 matches 7 bases. The CDR3 has 16 residues. Germline CDR1 and CDR2: MDHEN and SYDVKM. V lost 2 bases, J lost 3 bases, and 10 bases stayed unmatched. The CDR3 nucleotides are TGTGCCAGCAGTTTACCACGGTTCCGGGGGGACTACGAGCAGTACTTC. This codes for CASSLPRFRGDYEQYF.

This clonotype has just a few counts. J is TRBJ2-4 and V is TRBV19, with 7 bases fitting TRBD1. The germline V gene encodes CDR1 LNHDA and CDR2 SQIVND (reference sequence). After removal of 4 bases from V and 8 bases from J, the junction contained 14 bases not matched to a gene. This CDR3 comprises 16 residues. The CDR3 loop reads CASSSDGTANQYIQYF. CDR3 DNA: TGTGCCAGTAGTAGCGACGGGACAGCCAACCAGTACATTCAGTACTTC. Supplemented by reference TRBV19 and TRBJ2-4, the full variable domain reads DGGITQSPKYLFRKEGQNVTLSCEQNLNHDAMYWYRQDPGQGLRLIYYSQIVNDFQKGDIAEGYSVSREKKESFPLTVTSAQKNPTAFYLCASSSDGTANQYIQYFGAGTRLSVL.

The sample holds a few counts of this clonotype. The genes are TRBV20-1 and TRBJ2-3; the D is unclear. Germline assignment: CDR1 DFQATT and CDR2 SNEGSKA (reference sequence). The CDR3 has 16 residues. V lost 3 bases and J lost 0, with 16 bases in between. CDR3 in DNA: TGCAGTGCTAGCCCCCCCCTAGGGATTAGCACAGATACGCAGTATTTT. Translated: CSASPPLGISTDTQYF.